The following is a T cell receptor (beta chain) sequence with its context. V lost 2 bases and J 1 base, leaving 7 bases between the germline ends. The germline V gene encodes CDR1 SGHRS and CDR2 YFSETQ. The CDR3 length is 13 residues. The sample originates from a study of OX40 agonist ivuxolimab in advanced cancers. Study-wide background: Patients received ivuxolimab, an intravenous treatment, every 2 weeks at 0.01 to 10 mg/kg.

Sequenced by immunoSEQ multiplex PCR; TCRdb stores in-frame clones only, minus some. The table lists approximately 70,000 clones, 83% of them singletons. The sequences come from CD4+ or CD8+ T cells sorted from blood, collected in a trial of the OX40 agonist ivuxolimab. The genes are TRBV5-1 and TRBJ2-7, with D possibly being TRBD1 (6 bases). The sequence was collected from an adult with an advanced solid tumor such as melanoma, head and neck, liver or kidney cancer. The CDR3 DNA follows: TGCGCCAGCAGCTTAACAGGGTCCTACGAGCAGTACTTC. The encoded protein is CASSLTGSYEQYF.